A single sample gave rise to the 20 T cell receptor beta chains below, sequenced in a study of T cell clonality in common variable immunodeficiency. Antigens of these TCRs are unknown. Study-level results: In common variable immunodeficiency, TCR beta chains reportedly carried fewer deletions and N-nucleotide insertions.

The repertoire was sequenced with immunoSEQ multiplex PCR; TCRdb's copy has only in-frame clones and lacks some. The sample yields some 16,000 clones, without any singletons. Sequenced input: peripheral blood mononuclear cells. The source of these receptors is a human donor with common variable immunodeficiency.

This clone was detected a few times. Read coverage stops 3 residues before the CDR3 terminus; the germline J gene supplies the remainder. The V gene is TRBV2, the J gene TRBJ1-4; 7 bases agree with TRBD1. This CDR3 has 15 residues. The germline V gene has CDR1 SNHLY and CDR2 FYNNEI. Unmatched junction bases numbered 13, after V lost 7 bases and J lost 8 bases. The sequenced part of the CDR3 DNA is TGTGCCAGCACTATAAGACGGCAGGGGGGCGAAAAA. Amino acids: CASTIRRQGGEK. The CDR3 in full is CASTIRRQGGEKLFF.

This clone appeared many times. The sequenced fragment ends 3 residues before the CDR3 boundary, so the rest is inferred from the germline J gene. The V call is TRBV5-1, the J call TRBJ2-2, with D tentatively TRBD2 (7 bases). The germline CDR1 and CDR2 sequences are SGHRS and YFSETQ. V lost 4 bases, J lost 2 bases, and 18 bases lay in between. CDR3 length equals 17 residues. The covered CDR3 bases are TGCGCCAGCAGCCCGGCCGGGGGGCAAGTTAACACCGGGGAG. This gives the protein CASSPAGGQVNTGE. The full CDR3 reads CASSPAGGQVNTGELFF.

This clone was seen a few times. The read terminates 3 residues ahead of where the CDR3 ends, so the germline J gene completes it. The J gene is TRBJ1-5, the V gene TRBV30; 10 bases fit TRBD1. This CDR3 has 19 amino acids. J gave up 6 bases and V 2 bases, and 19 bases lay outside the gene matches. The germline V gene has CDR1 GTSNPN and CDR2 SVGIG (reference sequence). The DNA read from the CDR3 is TGTGCCTGGAGTAAACCCAGCCCCAGGACAGGGGGTGTGGGTCAGCCC. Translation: CAWSKPSPRTGGVGQP. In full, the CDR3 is CAWSKPSPRTGGVGQPQHF.

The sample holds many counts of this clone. CDR3 amino acids: CASRSPRGNQPQHF. CDR3 DNA, as far as it was read: TGTGCCAGCAGATCCCCCAGGGGGAATCAGCCC. This chain connects TRBV2 to TRBJ1-5; 7 bases map to TRBD1. The sequenced fragment ends 3 residues before the CDR3 boundary, so the rest is inferred from the germline J gene. The CDR3 has 14 residues. From germline, CDR1 is SNHLY and CDR2 FYNNEI. Trimming took 6 bases from V and 4 from J; bases not matched to a gene: 6.

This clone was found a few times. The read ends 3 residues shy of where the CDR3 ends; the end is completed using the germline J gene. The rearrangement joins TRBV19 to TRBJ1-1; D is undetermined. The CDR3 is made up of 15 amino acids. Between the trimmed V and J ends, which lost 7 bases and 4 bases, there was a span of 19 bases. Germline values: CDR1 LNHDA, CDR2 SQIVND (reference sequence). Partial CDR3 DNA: TGTGCCAGTACGGTGGGTCGGGGTCTCGTCACTGAA. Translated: CASTVGRGLVTE. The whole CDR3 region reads CASTVGRGLVTEAFF.

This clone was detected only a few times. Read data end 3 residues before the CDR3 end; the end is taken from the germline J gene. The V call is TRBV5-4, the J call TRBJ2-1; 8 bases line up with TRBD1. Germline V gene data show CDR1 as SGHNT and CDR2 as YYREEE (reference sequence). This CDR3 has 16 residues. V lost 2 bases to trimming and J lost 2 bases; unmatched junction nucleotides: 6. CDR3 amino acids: CASSLDRGSAYNEQFF. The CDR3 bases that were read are TGTGCCAGCAGCTTAGACAGGGGTAGCGCCTACAATGAG.

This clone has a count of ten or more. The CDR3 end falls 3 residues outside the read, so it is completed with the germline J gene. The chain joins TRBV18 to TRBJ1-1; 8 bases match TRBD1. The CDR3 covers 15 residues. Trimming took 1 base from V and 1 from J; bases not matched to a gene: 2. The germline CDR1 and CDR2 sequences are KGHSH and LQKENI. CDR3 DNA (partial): TGTGCCAGCTCACCACTTCAGGGGGCGAACACTGAA. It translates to CASSPLQGANTE. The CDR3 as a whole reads CASSPLQGANTEAFF.

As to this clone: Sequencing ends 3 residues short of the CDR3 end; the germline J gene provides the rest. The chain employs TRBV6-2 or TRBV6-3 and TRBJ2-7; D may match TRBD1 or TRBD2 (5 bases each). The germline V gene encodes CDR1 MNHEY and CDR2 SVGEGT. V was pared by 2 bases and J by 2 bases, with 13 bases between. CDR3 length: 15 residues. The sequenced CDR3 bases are TGTGCCAGCAGTTACGTTGGAAGGGGAGCCTACGAG. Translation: CASSYVGRGAYE. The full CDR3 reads CASSYVGRGAYEQYF.

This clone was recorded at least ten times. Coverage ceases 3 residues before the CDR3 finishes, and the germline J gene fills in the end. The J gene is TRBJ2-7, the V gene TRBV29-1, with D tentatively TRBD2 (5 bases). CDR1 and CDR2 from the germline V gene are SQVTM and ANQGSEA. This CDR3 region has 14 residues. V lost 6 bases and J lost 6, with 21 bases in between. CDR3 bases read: TGCAGCGTGATGGACTCCGGGCAGATTGGCGAG. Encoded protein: CSVMDSGQIGE. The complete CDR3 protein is CSVMDSGQIGEQYF.

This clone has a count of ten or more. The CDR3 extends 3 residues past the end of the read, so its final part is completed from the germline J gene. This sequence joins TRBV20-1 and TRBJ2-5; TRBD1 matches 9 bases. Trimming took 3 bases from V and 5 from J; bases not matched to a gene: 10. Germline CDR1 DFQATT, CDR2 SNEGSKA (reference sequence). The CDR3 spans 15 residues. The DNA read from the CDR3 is TGCAGTGCTAGTTTGGGACAGGGCATTTGGGAGACC. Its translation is CSASLGQGIWET. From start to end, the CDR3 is CSASLGQGIWETQYF.

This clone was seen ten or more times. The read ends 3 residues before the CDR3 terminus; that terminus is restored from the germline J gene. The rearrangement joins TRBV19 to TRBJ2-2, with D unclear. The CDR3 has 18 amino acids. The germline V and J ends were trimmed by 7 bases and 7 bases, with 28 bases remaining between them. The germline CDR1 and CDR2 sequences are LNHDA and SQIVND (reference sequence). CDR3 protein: CASTAGWVLYRDVGELFF. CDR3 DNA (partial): TGTGCCAGTACCGCAGGATGGGTTTTGTACAGAGACGTCGGGGAG.

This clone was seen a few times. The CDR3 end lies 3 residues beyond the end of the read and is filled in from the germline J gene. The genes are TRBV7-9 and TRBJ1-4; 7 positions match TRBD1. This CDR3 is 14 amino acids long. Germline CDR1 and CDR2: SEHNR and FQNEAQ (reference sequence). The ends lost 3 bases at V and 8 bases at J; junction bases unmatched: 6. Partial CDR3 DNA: TGTGCCAGCAGCTTGAGGGGGCCGGACGAAAAA. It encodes CASSLRGPDEK. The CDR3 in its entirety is CASSLRGPDEKLFF. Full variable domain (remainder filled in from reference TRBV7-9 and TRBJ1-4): DTGVSQNPRHKITKRGQNVTFRCDPISEHNRLYWYRQTLGQGPEFLTYFQNEAQLEKSRLLSDRFSAERPKGSFSTLEIQRTEQGDSAMYLCASSLRGPDEKLFFGSGTQLSVL.

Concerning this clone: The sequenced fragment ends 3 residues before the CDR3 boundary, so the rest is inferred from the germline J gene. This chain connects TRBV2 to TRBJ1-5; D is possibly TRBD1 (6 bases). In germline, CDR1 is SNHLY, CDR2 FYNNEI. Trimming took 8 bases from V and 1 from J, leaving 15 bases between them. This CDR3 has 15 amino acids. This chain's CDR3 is CASGRDTSSNQPQHF. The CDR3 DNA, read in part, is TGTGCCAGCGGTCGGGACACATCAAGCAATCAGCCC.

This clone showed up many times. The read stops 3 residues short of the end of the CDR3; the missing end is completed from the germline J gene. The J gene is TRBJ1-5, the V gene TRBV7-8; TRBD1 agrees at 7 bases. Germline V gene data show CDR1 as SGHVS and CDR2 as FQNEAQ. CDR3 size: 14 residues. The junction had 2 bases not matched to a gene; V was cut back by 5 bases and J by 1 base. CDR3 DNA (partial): TGTGCCAGCAGCCCGACAGGGAGCAATCAGCCC. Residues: CASSPTGSNQP. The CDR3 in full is CASSPTGSNQPQHF.

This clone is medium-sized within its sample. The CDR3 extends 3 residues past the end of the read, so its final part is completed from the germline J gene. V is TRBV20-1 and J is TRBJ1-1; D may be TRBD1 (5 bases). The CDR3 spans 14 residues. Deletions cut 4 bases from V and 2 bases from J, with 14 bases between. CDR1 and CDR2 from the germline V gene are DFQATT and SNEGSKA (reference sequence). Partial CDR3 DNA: TGCAGTGCTATCAGCAGGGTGGCAAACACTGAA. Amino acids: CSAISRVANTE. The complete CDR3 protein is CSAISRVANTEAFF.

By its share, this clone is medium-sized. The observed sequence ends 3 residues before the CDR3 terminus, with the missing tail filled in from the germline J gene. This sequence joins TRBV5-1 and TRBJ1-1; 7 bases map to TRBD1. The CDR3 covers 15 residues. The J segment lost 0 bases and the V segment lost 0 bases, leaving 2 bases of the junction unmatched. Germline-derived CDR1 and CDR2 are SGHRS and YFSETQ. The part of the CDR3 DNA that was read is TGCGCCAGCAGCTTGGGGGGACAGATGAACACTGAA. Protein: CASSLGGQMNTE. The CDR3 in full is CASSLGGQMNTEAFF.

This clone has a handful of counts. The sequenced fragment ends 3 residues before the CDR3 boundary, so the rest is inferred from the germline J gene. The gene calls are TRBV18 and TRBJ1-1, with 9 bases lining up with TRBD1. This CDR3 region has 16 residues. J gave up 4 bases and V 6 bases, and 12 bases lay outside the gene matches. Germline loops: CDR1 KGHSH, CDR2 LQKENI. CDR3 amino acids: CASSPAGDREFTEAFF. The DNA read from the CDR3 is TGTGCCAGCTCGCCGGCTGGGGACAGGGAGTTCACTGAA.

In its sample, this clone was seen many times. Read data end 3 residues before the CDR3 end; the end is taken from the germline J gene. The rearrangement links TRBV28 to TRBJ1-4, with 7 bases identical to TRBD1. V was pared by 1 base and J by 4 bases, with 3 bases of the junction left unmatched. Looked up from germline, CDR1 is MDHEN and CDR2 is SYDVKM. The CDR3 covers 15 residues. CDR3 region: CASSLFGTVNEKLFF. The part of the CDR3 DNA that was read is TGTGCCAGCAGTTTATTCGGGACAGTTAATGAAAAA.

CDR3 DNA, as far as it was read: TGTGCCAGCAGCCACAGCGGGGGCTACGAG. Translation gives CASSHSGGYE. The complete CDR3 reads CASSHSGGYEQYF. The chain links TRBV7-9 to TRBJ2-7; 8 nucleotides align to TRBD2. The read terminates 3 residues before the CDR3 end, so the remaining end is supplied by the germline J gene. V gave up 5 bases and J gave up 3 bases; unmatched junction bases: 3. Germline V gives CDR1 SEHNR, CDR2 FQNEAQ (reference sequence). CDR3 size: 13 residues.

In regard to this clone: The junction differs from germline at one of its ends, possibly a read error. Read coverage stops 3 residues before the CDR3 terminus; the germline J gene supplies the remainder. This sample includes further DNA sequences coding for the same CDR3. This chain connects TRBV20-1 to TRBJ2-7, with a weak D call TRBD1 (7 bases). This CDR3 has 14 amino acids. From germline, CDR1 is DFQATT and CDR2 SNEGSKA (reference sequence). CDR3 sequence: CSAREAGQHVEQYF. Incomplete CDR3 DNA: TGCAGCGCTAGAGAGGCGGGACAGCACGTCGAG.